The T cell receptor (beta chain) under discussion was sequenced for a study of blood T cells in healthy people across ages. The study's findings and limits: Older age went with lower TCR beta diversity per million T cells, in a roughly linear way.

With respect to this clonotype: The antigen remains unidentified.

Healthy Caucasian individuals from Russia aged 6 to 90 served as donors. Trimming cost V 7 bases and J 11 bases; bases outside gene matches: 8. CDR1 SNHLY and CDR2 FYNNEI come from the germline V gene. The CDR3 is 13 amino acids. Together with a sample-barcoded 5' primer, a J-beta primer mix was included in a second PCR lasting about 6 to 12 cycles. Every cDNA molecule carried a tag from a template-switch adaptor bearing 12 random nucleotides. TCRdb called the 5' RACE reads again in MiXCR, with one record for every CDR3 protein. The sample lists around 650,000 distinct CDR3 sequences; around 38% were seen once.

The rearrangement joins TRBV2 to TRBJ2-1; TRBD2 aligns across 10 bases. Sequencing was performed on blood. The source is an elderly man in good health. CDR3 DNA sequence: TGTGCCAGCAAAGGGACTAGCGTAGAAAAGCAGTTCTTC. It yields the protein CASKGTSVEKQFF. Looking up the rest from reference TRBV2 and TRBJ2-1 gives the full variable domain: EPEVTQTPSHQVTQMGQEVILRCVPISNHLYFYWYRQILGQKVEFLVSFYNNEISEKSEIFDDQFSVERPDGSNFTLKIRSTKLEDSAMYFCASKGTSVEKQFFGPGTRLTVL.